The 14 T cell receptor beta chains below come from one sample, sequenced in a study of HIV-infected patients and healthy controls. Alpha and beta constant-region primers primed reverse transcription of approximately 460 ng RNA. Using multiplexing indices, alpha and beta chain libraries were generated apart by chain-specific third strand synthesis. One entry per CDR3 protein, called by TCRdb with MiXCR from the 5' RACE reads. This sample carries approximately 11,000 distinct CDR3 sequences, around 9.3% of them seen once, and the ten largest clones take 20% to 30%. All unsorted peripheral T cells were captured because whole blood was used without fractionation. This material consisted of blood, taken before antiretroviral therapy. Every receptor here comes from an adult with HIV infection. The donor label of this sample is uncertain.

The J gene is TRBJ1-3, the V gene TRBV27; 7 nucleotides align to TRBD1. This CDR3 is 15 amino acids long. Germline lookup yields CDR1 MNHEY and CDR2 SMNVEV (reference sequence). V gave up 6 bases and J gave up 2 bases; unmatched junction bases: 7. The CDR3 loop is CASSLQGTTGNTIYF. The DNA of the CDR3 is TGTGCCAGCAGCCTACAGGGGACGACTGGAAACACCATATATTTT.

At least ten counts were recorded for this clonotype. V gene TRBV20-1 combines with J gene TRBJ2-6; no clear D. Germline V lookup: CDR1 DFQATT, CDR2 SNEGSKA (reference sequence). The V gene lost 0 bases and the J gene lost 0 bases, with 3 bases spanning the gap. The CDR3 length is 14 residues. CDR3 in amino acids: CSARDISGANVLTF. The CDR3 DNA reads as TGCAGTGCTAGAGATATCTCTGGGGCCAACGTCCTGACTTTC.

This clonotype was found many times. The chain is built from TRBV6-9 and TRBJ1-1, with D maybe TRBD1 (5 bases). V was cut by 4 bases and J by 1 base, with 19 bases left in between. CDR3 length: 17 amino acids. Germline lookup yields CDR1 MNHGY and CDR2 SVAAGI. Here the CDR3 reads CASSWTPIRPKNTEAFF. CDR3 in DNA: TGTGCCAGCAGTTGGACACCGATAAGACCAAAGAACACTGAAGCTTTCTTT.

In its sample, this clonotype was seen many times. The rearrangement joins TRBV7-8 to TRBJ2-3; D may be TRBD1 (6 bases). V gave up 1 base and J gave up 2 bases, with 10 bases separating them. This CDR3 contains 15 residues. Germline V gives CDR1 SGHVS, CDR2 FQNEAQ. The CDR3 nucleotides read TGTGCCAGCAGCTTAGTGACAGGAATCACAGATACGCAGTATTTT. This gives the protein CASSLVTGITDTQYF.

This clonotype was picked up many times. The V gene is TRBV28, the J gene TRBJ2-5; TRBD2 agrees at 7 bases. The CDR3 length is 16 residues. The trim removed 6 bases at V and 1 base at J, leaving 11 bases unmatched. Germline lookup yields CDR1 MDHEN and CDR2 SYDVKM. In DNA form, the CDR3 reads TGTGCCAGCAGCGGAGGGGAGGGACGGATCCAAGAGACCCAGTACTTC. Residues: CASSGGEGRIQETQYF.

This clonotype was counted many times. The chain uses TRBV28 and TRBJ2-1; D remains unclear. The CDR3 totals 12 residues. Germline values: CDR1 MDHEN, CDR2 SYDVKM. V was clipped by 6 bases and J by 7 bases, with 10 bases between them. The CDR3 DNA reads TGTGCCAGCAGCCCCCACCCTAATGAGCAGTTCTTC. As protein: CASSPHPNEQFF.

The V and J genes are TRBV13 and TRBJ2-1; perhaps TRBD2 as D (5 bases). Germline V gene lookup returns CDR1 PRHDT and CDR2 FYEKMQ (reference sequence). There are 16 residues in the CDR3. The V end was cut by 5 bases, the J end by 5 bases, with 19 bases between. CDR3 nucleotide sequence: TGTGCCAGCAGCACCCCGGGGATAAACCAAAACAATGAGCAGTTCTTC. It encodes CASSTPGINQNNEQFF.

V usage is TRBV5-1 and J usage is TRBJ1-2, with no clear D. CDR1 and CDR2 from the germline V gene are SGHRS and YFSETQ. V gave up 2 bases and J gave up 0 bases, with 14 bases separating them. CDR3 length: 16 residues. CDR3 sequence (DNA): TGCGCCAGCAGCTTCATAAGGAGGACGGCTAACTATGGCTACACCTTC. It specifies CASSFIRRTANYGYTF.

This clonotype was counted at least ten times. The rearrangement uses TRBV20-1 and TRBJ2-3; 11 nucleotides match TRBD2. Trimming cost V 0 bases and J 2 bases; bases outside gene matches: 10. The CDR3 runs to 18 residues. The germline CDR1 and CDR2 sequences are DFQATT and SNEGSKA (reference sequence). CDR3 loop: CSARDDPGLAELTDTQYF. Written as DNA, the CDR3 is TGCAGTGCTAGAGATGATCCGGGACTAGCGGAGCTCACAGATACGCAGTATTTT.

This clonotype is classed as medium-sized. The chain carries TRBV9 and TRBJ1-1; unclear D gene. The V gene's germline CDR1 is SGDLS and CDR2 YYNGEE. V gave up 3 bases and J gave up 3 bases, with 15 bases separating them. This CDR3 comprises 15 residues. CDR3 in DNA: TGTGCCAGCAGCGGACAAGAGGGCGCGGACACTGAAGCTTTCTTT. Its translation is CASSGQEGADTEAFF.

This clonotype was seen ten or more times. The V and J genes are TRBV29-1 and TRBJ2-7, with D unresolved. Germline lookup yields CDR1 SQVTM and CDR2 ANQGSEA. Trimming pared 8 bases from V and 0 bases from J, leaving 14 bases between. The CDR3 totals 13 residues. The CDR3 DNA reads TGCAGCATTGTCGCAGGTAGCTCCTACGAGCAGTACTTC. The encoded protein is CSIVAGSSYEQYF.

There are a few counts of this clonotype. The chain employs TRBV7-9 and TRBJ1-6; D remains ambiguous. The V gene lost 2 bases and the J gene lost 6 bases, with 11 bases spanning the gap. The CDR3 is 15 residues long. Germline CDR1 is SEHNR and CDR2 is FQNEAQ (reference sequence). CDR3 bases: TGTGCCAGCAGCTTAATGGGAGAAATTAATTCACCCCTCCACTTT. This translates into CASSLMGEINSPLHF.

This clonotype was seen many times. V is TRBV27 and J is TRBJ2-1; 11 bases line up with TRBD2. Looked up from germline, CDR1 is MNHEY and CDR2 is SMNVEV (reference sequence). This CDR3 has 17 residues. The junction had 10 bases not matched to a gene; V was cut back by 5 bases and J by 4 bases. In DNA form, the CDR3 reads TGTGCCAGCAGTCCCAATAGCGGGGGGGCCTGGTACAATGAGCAGTTCTTC. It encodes CASSPNSGGAWYNEQFF.

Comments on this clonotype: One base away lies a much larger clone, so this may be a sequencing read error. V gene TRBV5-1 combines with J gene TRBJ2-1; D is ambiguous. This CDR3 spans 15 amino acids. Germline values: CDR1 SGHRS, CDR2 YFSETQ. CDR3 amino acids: CASSADSSSHNEQFF. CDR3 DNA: TGCGCCAGCAGCGCAGACTCGAGCTCCCACAATGAGCAGTTCTTC. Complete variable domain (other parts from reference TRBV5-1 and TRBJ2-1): KAGVTQTPRYLIKTRGQQVTLSCSPISGHRSVSWYQQTPGQGLQFLFEYFSETQRNKGNFPGRFSGRQFSNSRSEMNVSTLELGDSALYLCASSADSSSHNEQFFGPGTRLTVL.